This T cell receptor (beta chain) is drawn from a study of regulatory T cells in long-lasting Graves disease. The time point denotes: persistent/refractory GD, antithyroid drugs over 5 years with positive TRAb. RNA from PBMCs was the source of the TCR library. Each patient gave approximately 8.1 milliliters of EDTA-anticoagulated peripheral blood. V was clipped by 4 bases and J by 5 bases, with 12 bases between them. This CDR3 region has 14 residues. The germline CDR1 and CDR2 sequences are SNHLY and FYNNEI. Sequencing libraries for TCR beta were prepared with iRepertoire HTBI primers and Arm-PCR of CDR3 regions. TCRdb re-called the multiplex PCR reads through MiXCR, storing one row per CDR3 protein. In the table there are 600,000 to 800,000 distinct CDR3 sequences, around 32% of which are singletons. This clonotype was counted many times.

This material consisted of peripheral blood mononuclear cells (PBMCs), taken when the disease was refractory, from a patient treated with antithyroid drugs. The TCR originated in a female donor with Graves disease. The chain carries TRBV2 and TRBJ2-4; D unclear. The CDR3 protein is CASSVQAVQNIQYF. The CDR3 DNA reads TGTGCCAGCAGTGTCCAAGCTGTGCAAAACATTCAGTACTTC. Filled out from reference TRBV2 and TRBJ2-4, the complete variable domain reads EPEVTQTPSHQVTQMGQEVILRCVPISNHLYFYWYRQILGQKVEFLVSFYNNEISEKSEIFDDQFSVERPDGSNFTLKIRSTKLEDSAMYFCASSVQAVQNIQYFGAGTRLSVL.